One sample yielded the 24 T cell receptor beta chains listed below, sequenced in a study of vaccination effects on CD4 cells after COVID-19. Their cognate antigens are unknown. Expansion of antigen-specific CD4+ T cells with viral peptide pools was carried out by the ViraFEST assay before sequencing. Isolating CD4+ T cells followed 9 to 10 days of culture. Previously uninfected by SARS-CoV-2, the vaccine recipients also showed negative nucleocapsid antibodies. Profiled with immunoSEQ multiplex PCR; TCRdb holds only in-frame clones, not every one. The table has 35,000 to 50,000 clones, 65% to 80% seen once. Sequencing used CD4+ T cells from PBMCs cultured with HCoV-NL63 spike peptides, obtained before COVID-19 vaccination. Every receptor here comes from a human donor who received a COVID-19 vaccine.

The CDR3 region is CASSIEKGQDILGNQPQHF. The CDR3 bases are TGTGCCAGTAGTATTGAGAAGGGACAGGATATCCTGGGGAATCAGCCCCAGCATTTT. This chain links TRBV19 with TRBJ1-5; 8 bases fit TRBD1. V was pared by 3 bases and J by 4 bases, with 17 bases of the junction left unmatched. This CDR3 region has 19 residues. Looked up from germline, CDR1 is LNHDA and CDR2 is SQIVND (reference sequence).

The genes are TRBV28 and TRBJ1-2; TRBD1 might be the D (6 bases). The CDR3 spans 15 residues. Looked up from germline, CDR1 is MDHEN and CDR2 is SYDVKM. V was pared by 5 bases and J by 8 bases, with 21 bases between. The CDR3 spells CASSPTNSGALGYTF. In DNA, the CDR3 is TGTGCCAGCAGTCCAACCAATTCGGGGGCGCTGGGCTACACCTTC.

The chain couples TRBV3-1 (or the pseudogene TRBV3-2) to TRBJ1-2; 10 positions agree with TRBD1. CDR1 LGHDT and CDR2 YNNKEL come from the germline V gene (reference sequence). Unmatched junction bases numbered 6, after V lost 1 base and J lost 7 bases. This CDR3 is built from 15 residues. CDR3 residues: CASSQGTGGFGGYTF. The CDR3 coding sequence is TGTGCCAGCAGCCAAGGGACAGGGGGATTCGGTGGCTACACCTTC.

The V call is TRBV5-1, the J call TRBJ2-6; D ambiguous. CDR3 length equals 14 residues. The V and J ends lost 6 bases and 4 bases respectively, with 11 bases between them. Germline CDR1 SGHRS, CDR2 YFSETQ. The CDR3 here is CASMLLPGANVLTF. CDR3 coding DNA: TGCGCCAGCATGCTCCTTCCCGGGGCCAACGTCCTGACTTTC. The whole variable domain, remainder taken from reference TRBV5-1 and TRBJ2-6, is KAGVTQTPRYLIKTRGQQVTLSCSPISGHRSVSWYQQTPGQGLQFLFEYFSETQRNKGNFPGRFSGRQFSNSRSEMNVSTLELGDSALYLCASMLLPGANVLTFGAGSRLTVL.

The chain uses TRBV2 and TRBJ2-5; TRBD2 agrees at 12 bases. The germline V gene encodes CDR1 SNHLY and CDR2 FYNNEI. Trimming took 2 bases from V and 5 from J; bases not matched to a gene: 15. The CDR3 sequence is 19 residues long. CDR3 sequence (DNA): TGTGCCAGCAGTGAAATAGTACTAGCGGGGGGCCCGAGGGAGGAGACCCAGTACTTC. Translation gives CASSEIVLAGGPREETQYF.

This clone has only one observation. The CDR3 here is CASSEAGSRGGLVDTQYF. The DNA for the CDR3 is TGTGCCAGCAGTGAAGCGGGATCCCGGGGGGGCCTGGTAGATACGCAGTATTTT. This rearrangement joins TRBV6-1 to TRBJ2-3; 8 nucleotides match TRBD2. Germline V gene sequence: CDR1 MNHNS, CDR2 SASEGT. This CDR3 is built from 18 residues. Germline trimming cut 0 bases from V and 5 bases from J; bases unmatched to any gene: 13.

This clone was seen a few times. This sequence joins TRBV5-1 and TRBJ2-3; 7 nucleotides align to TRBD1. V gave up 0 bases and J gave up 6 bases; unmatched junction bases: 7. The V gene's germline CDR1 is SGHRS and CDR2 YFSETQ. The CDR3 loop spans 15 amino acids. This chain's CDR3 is CASSLGTGVADTQYF. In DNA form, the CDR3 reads TGCGCCAGCAGCTTGGGAACAGGGGTAGCGGATACGCAGTATTTT.

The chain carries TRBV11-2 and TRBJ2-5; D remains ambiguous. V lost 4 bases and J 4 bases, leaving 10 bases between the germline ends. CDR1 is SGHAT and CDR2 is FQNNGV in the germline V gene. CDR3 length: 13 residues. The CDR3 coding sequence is TGTGCCAGCAGCTCGGCAGGTACAGAGACCCAGTACTTC. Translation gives CASSSAGTETQYF. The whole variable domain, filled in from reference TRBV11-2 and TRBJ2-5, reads EAGVAQSPRYKIIEKRQSVAFWCNPISGHATLYWYQQILGQGPKLLIQFQNNGVVDDSQLPKDRFSAERLKGVDSTLKIQPAKLEDSAVYLCASSSAGTETQYFGPGTRLLVL.

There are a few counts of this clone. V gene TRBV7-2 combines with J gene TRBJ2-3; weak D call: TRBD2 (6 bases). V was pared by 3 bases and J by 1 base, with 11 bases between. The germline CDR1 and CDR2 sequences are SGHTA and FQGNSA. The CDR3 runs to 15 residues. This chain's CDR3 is CASSFDSSGTDTQYF. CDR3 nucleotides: TGTGCCAGCAGCTTCGATTCTAGCGGCACAGATACGCAGTATTTT.

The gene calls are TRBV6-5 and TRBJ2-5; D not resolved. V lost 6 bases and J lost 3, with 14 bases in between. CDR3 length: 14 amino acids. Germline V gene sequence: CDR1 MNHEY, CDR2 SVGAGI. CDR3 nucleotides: TGTGCCAGCAGCCCCCCCGCCTTAAAAGAGACCCAGTACTTC. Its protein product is CASSPPALKETQYF.

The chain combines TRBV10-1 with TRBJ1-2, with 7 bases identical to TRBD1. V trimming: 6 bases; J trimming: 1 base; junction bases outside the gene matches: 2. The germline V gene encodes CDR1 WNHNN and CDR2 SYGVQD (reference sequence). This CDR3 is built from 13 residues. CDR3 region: CASSDRVNYGYTF. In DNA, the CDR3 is TGCGCCAGCAGCGACAGGGTTAACTATGGCTACACCTTC.

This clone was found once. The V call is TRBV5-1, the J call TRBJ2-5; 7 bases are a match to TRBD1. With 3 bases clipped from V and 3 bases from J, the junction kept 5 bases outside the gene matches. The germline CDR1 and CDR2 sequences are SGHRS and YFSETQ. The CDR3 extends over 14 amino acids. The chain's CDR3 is CASSSTGIEETQYF. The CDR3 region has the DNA TGCGCCAGCAGCTCGACAGGGATAGAAGAGACCCAGTACTTC.

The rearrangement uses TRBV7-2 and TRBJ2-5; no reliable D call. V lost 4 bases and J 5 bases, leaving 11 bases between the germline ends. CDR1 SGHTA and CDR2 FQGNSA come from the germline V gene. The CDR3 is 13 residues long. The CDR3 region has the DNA TGTGCCAGCAGCTCCCCGGACGGGGAGACCCAGTACTTC. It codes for CASSSPDGETQYF.

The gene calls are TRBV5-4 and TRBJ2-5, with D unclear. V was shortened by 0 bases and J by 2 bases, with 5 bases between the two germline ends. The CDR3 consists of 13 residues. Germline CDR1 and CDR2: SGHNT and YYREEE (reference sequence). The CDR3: CASSLGGQETQYF. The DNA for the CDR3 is TGTGCCAGCAGCTTGGGTGGGCAAGAGACCCAGTACTTC. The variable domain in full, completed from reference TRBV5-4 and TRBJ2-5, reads ETGVTQSPTHLIKTRGQQVTLRCSSQSGHNTVSWYQQALGQGPQFIFQYYREEENGRGNFPPRFSGLQFPNYSSELNVNALELDDSALYLCASSLGGQETQYFGPGTRLLVL.

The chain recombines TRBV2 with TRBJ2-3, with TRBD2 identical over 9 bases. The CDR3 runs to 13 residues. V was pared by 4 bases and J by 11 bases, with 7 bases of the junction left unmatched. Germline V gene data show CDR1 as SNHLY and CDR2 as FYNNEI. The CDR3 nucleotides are TGTGCCAGCAGTGCATCCCTAGCGGGGATGCAGTATTTT. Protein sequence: CASSASLAGMQYF.

As DNA, the CDR3 is TGCGCCAGCAGCTTGGGGTACGGGGAGCAGTACGTC. Translation: CASSLGYGEQYV. V usage is TRBV5-1 and J usage is TRBJ2-7; no definite D call. Trimming removed 0 bases from V and 7 bases from J, with 8 bases in between. This CDR3 contains 12 residues. The germline V gene encodes CDR1 SGHRS and CDR2 YFSETQ.

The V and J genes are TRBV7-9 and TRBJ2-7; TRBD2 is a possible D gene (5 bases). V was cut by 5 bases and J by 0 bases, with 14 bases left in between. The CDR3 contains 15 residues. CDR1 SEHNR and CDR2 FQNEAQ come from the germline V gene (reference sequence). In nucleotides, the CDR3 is TGTGCCAGCAGCCGCAGTGGAGGAGACTCCTACGAGCAGTACGTC. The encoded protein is CASSRSGGDSYEQYV.

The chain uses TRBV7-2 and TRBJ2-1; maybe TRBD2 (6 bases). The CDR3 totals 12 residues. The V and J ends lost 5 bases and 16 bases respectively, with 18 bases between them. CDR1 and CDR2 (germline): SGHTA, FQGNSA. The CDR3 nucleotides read TGTGCCAGCAGCCCGGGACTCTCGAGCAGTTTCTTC. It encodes CASSPGLSSSFF.

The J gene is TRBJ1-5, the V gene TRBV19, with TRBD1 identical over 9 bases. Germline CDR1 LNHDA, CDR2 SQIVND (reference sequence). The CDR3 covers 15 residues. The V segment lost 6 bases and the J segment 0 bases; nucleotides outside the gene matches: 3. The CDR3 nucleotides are TGTGCCAGTAGCGACAGGGGGTATAGCAATCAGCCCCAGCATTTT. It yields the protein CASSDRGYSNQPQHF.

The CDR3 DNA sequence: TGTGCCAGCTCACCCATGACAGCGAACACTGAAGCTTTCTTT. Translation gives CASSPMTANTEAFF. This chain links TRBV18 with TRBJ1-1, with D maybe TRBD1 (5 bases). V was trimmed by 3 bases and J by 1 base, leaving 9 bases between them. Germline V lookup: CDR1 KGHSH, CDR2 LQKENI. This CDR3 is 14 amino acids long.

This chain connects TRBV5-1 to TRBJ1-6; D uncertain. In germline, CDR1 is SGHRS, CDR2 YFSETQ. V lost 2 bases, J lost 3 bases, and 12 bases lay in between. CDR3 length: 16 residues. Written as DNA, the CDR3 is TGCGCCAGCAGCTTAGCACAGACAAGCTATAATTCACCCCTCCACTTT. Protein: CASSLAQTSYNSPLHF.

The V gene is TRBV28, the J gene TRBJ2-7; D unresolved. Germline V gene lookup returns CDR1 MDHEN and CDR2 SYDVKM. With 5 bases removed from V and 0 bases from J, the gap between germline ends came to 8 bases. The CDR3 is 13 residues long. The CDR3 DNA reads TGTGCCAGCAGTCATACGAACTCCTACGAGCAGTACGTC. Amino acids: CASSHTNSYEQYV.

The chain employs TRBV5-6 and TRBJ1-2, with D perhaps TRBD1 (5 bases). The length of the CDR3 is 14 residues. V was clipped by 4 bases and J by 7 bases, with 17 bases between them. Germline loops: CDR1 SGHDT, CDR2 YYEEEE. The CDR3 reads CASSRQSGRGGYTF. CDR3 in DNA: TGTGCCAGCAGCCGCCAATCGGGGCGCGGTGGCTACACCTTC.

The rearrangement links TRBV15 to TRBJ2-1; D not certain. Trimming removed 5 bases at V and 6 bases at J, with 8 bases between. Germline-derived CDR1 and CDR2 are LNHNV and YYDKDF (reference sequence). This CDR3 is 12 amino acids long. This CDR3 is CATSAPRNEQFF. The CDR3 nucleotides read TGTGCCACCAGCGCACCTCGCAATGAGCAGTTCTTC.